The 13 T cell receptor beta chains in this list originate from one sample, sequenced in a study of blood T cells in healthy people across ages. Sample-barcoded 5' priming and a J-beta primer mix drove a second PCR of about 6 to 12 cycles. TCRdb itself ran the 5' RACE reads through MiXCR, one entry per CDR3 protein. The sample holds around 870,000 distinct CDR3 sequences, about 30% seen once. Sequenced material: blood. The source of these receptors is a woman of 80 years or more in good health.

This clonotype was seen many times. This sequence joins TRBV19 and TRBJ2-7; either TRBD1 or TRBD2 may fit D (5 bases each). CDR3 length: 14 amino acids. The ends were cut back, 6 bases at V and 2 bases at J, with 14 bases in the middle. Per germline, CDR1 LNHDA and CDR2 SQIVND (reference sequence). CDR3 sequence (DNA): TGTGCCAGTAGAGATCCGGGGCCCACCTACGAGCAGTACTTC. Its translation: CASRDPGPTYEQYF.

This chain uses TRBV7-9 with TRBJ1-4; 9 nucleotides agree with TRBD1. Germline V lookup: CDR1 SEHNR, CDR2 FQNEAQ (reference sequence). Trimming took 5 bases from V and 4 from J; bases not matched to a gene: 8. CDR3 size: 16 residues. CDR3 DNA sequence: TGTGCCAGCAGCCGTTCCGGGACAGGGATTAATGAAAAACTGTTTTTT. Protein sequence: CASSRSGTGINEKLFF.

V is TRBV11-2 and J is TRBJ1-2; no firm D call. There are 15 residues in the CDR3. The ends were cut back, 5 bases at V and 7 bases at J, with 20 bases in the middle. The germline V gene encodes CDR1 SGHAT and CDR2 FQNNGV. CDR3 bases: TGTGCCAGCAGCCCCCTGGGAGGGCCCGTTGGTGGCTACACCTTC. Translating it yields CASSPLGGPVGGYTF. Full variable domain (rest looked up from reference TRBV11-2 and TRBJ1-2): EAGVAQSPRYKIIEKRQSVAFWCNPISGHATLYWYQQILGQGPKLLIQFQNNGVVDDSQLPKDRFSAERLKGVDSTLKIQPAKLEDSAVYLCASSPLGGPVGGYTFGSGTRLTVV.

CDR3 loop: CACGRGGQGYEQYF. CDR3 bases: TGTGCCTGTGGACGGGGGGGGCAAGGGTACGAGCAGTACTTC. V usage is TRBV30 and J usage is TRBJ2-7, with 8 bases fitting TRBD2. The junction had 11 bases not matched to a gene; V was cut back by 6 bases and J by 4 bases. Germline values: CDR1 GTSNPN, CDR2 SVGIG (reference sequence). The CDR3 covers 14 residues.

The chain combines TRBV2 with TRBJ2-7; tentatively, D is TRBD1 or TRBD2 (6 bases each). Trimming pared 7 bases from V and 7 bases from J, leaving 17 bases between. CDR3 length: 13 residues. CDR1 and CDR2 (germline): SNHLY, FYNNEI. The CDR3 nucleotides are TGTGCCAGCACCCGAGGGGGGTACGGTGAGCAGTACTTC. It is translated as CASTRGGYGEQYF. Full variable domain (missing parts from reference TRBV2 and TRBJ2-7): EPEVTQTPSHQVTQMGQEVILRCVPISNHLYFYWYRQILGQKVEFLVSFYNNEISEKSEIFDDQFSVERPDGSNFTLKIRSTKLEDSAMYFCASTRGGYGEQYFGPGTRLTVT.

The genes are TRBV7-3 and TRBJ1-1, with D possibly matching TRBD1 (5 bases). The CDR3 totals 17 residues. Trimming pared 2 bases from V and 1 base from J, leaving 17 bases between. From germline, CDR1 is SGHTA and CDR2 FQGTGA. The CDR3, as DNA: TGTGCCAGCAGCTTACACATCCTTCGGGGGTCGAACACTGAAGCTTTCTTT. As protein: CASSLHILRGSNTEAFF.

The genes are TRBV6-7 and TRBJ1-5; D call uncertain. The J call is uncertain, as TRBJ2-3 better fits the DNA end. TRBV6-7 is reported as an ORF; its role is uncertain. The CDR3 has 14 residues. The chain's CDR3 is CASSYCEVNQPQYF. CDR3 nucleotides: TGTGCCAGCAGTTACTGTGAGGTCAATCAGCCCCAGTATTTT.

V usage is TRBV20-1 and J usage is TRBJ1-1; D remains ambiguous. Trimming left V 3 bases short and J 1 base short, with 9 bases between. CDR3 size: 13 residues. Per the germline V gene, CDR1 is DFQATT and CDR2 is SNEGSKA (reference sequence). The CDR3 DNA sequence: TGCAGTGCTAGTACGCTCAGGAACACTGAAGCTTTCTTT. This translates into CSASTLRNTEAFF.

This clonotype occurred many times. J is TRBJ2-7 and V is TRBV29-1, with D possibly matching TRBD1 (5 bases). Germline lookup yields CDR1 SQVTM and CDR2 ANQGSEA. The germline V and J ends were trimmed by 4 bases and 2 bases, with 9 bases remaining between them. This CDR3 has 12 residues. The CDR3 bases are TGCAGCGTTGCTGACAGCACCTACGAGCAGTACTTC. Its translation: CSVADSTYEQYF.

This clonotype was seen repeatedly, ten times or more. V is TRBV5-6 and J is TRBJ2-1; 7 nucleotides match TRBD1. V lost 3 bases and J lost 6; bases outside the gene matches: 12. Germline CDR1 reads SGHDT; CDR2 reads YYEEEE. The CDR3 is 16 amino acids. The CDR3 bases are TGTGCCAGCAGCTATCCTACAGGGGCGAGGGGCAATGAGCAGTTCTTC. Residues: CASSYPTGARGNEQFF.

This clonotype was counted many times. The chain combines TRBV20-1 with TRBJ2-1; a weak D match, TRBD2 (5 bases). The length of the CDR3 is 15 residues. Trimming pared 6 bases from V and 0 bases from J, leaving 15 bases between. CDR1 and CDR2 from the germline V gene are DFQATT and SNEGSKA (reference sequence). The CDR3 DNA reads TGCAGTGCCCCAAGGTCCGGGGACTCCTACAATGAGCAGTTCTTC. It is translated as CSAPRSGDSYNEQFF.

Ten or more counts support this clonotype. V gene TRBV3-1 combines with J gene TRBJ1-1, with D possibly matching TRBD1 (5 bases). The V gene lost 0 bases and the J gene lost 4 bases, with 18 bases spanning the gap. The germline V gene has CDR1 LGHDT and CDR2 YNNKEL (reference sequence). The CDR3 loop spans 17 amino acids. CDR3 amino acids: CASSQERGRGLVTEAFF. As DNA, the CDR3 is TGTGCCAGCAGCCAAGAGAGGGGAAGGGGATTGGTCACTGAAGCTTTCTTT.

The chain has TRBV25-1 and TRBJ1-4; the D gene is possibly TRBD1 (6 bases). This CDR3 has 15 residues. Germline V gene data show CDR1 as MGHDK and CDR2 as SYGVNS. With 3 bases removed from V and 6 bases from J, the gap between germline ends came to 14 bases. The CDR3 is CASSDYRVEYEKLFF. In DNA, the CDR3 is TGTGCCAGCAGTGATTACAGGGTTGAGTATGAAAAACTGTTTTTT.